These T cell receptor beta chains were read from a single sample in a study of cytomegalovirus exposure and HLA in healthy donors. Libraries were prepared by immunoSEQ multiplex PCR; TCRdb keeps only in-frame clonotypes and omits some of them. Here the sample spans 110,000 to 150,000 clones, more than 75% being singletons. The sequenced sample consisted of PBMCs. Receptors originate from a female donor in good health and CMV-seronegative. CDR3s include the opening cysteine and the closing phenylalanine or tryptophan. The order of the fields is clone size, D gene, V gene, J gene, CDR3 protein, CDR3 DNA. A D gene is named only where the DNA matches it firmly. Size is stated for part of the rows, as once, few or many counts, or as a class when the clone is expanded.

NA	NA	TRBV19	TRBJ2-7	CASSIGGSSYEQYF	TGTGCCAGTAGTATAGGTGGGAGCTCCTACGAGCAGTACTTC
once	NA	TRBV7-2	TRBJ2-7	CASSPNPGANYEQYF	TGTGCCAGCAGCCCTAACCCGGGAGCCAACTACGAGCAGTACTTC
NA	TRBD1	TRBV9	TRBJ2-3	CASSVTGQGSDTQYF	TGTGCCAGCAGCGTAACGGGACAGGGTTCAGATACGCAGTATTTT
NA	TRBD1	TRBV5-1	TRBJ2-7	CASSLAASQGAAYEQYF	TGCGCCAGCAGCTTGGCGGCTTCACAGGGGGCCGCCTACGAGCAGTACTTC
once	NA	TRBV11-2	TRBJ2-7	CASSFTTGSTYEQYF	TGTGCCAGCAGTTTTACGACAGGTTCGACCTACGAGCAGTACTTC
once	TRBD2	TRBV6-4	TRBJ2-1	CASSDFAGGPGQFF	TGTGCCAGCAGTGATTTTGCGGGGGGGCCCGGGCAGTTCTTC
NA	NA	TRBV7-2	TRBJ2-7	CASSKNYGVYEQYF	TGTGCCAGCAGCAAGAACTATGGCGTCTACGAGCAGTACTTC
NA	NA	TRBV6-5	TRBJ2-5	CASTRGGVGLETQYF	TGTGCCAGCACCCGAGGGGGGGTGGGGTTGGAGACCCAGTACTTC
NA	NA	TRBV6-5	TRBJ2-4	CASSSLPIGEKNIQYF	TGTGCCAGCAGTTCCCTCCCGATCGGGGAAAAAAACATTCAGTACTTC
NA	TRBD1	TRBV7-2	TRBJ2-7	CASSLTPEGAYEQYF	TGTGCCAGCAGCTTAACGCCCGAGGGGGCTTACGAGCAGTACTTC
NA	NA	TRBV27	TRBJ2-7	CASVTPTPYEQYF	TGTGCCAGCGTGACTCCGACGCCCTACGAGCAGTACTTC
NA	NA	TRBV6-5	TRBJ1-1	CASSEGVYTEAFF	TGTGCCAGCAGTGAAGGGGTTTACACTGAAGCTTTCTTT
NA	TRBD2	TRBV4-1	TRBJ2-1	CASSPRLAGGSSYNEQFF	TGCGCCAGCAGCCCCCGACTAGCGGGAGGGAGCTCCTACAATGAGCAGTTCTTC
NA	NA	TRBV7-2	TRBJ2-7	CASSPDRQTSYEQYF	TGTGCCAGCAGCCCCGACCGACAAACATCCTACGAGCAGTACTTC
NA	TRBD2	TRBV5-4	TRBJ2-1	CASSFSGRYYNEQFF	TGTGCCAGCAGCTTTAGCGGGAGGTATTACAATGAGCAGTTCTTC
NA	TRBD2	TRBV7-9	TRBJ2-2	CASSLVGSSGGRTGELFF	TGTGCCAGCAGCTTAGTCGGCTCTAGCGGGGGGAGAACCGGAGAGCTGTTTTTT
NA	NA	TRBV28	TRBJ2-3	CASIQASSTDTQYF	TGTGCCAGCATTCAGGCCTCTAGCACAGATACGCAGTATTTT
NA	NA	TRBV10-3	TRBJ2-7	CAISEGAALSYEQYF	TGTGCCATCAGTGAGGGAGCGGCCCTCTCCTACGAGCAGTACTTC
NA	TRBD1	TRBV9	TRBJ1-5	CASSPAVNRGNQPQHF	TGTGCCAGCAGCCCAGCCGTAAACAGGGGAAATCAGCCCCAGCATTTT
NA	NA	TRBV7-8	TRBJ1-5	CASSFAGTRYSNQPQHF	TGTGCCAGCAGCTTCGCCGGGACACGGTATAGCAATCAGCCCCAGCATTTT
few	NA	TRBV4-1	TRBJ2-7	CASSQEGGYEQYF	TGCGCCAGCAGCCAAGAGGGGGGATACGAGCAGTACTTC
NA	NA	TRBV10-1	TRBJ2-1	CASSESGGYNEQFF	TGCGCCAGCAGTGAGTCAGGCGGGTACAATGAGCAGTTCTTC
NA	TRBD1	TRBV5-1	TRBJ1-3	CASSLTGAKSSGNTIYF	TGCGCCAGCAGCTTAACAGGGGCGAAAAGCTCTGGAAACACCATATATTTT
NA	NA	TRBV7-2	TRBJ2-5	CASSFSADSPQETQYF	TGTGCCAGCAGCTTCAGTGCGGACTCCCCGCAAGAGACCCAGTACTTC
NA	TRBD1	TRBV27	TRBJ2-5	CASSSPSRGLETQYF	TGTGCCAGCAGTTCCCCCTCCAGGGGGCTCGAGACCCAGTACTTC
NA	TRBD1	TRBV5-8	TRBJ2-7	CASSFQGERVQYF	TGTGCCAGCAGCTTTCAGGGGGAAAGGGTGCAGTACTTC
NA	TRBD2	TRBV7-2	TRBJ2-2	CASSLASGSTGELFF	TGTGCCAGCAGCTTGGCTAGCGGGTCCACCGGGGAGCTGTTTTTT
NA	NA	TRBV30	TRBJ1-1	CAWRSQVPEAFF	TGTGCCTGGAGGAGCCAGGTCCCTGAAGCTTTCTTT
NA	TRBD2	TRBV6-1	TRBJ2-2	CASRNTLATGELFF	TGTGCCAGCAGAAACACACTAGCGACCGGGGAGCTGTTTTTT
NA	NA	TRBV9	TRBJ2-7	CASSAGSTGFEQYF	TGTGCCAGCAGCGCCGGGTCCACGGGGTTCGAGCAGTACTTC
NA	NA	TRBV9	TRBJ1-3	CASSVANGNTIYF	TGTGCCAGCAGCGTAGCTAATGGAAACACCATATATTTT
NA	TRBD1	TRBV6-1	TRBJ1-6	CASSEPDRGAPLHF	TGTGCCAGCAGTGAACCAGACAGGGGAGCCCCCCTCCACTTT
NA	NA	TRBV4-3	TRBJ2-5	CASSSGIGAQYF	TGCGCCAGCAGCTCAGGGATAGGGGCCCAGTACTTC
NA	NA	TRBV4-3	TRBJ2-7	CASSQESQATYEQYF	TGCGCCAGCAGCCAAGAATCTCAGGCTACATACGAGCAGTACTTC
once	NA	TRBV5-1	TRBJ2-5	CASSLHRQEQYF	TGCGCCAGCAGCTTGCACAGACAAGAGCAGTACTTC
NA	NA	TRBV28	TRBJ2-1	CASTPRASSYNEQFF	TGTGCCAGCACCCCAAGGGCTAGCTCTTACAATGAGCAGTTCTTC
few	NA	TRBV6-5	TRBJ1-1	CASSYSGARTEAFF	TGTGCCAGCAGTTACAGTGGGGCGCGGACTGAAGCTTTCTTT
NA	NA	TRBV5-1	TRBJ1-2	CASSLDGEYGYTF	TGCGCCAGCAGCTTGGACGGAGAATATGGCTACACCTTC
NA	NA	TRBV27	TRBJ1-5	CASSFGDQPQHF	TGTGCCAGCAGTTTCGGGGATCAGCCCCAGCATTTT
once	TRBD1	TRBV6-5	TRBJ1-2	CASSYGDRGGNGYTF	TGTGCCAGCAGTTACGGGGACAGGGGAGGAAATGGCTACACCTTC
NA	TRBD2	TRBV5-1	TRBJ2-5	CASSLEPAGGRETQYF	TGCGCCAGCAGCTTGGAGCCAGCGGGAGGAAGAGAGACCCAGTACTTC
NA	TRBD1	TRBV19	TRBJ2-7	CASSTRQGELYEQYF	TGTGCCAGTAGTACCAGACAGGGGGAACTCTACGAGCAGTACTTC
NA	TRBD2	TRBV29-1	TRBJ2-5	CSVVAGSLETQYF	TGCAGCGTTGTAGCGGGATCGCTAGAGACCCAGTACTTC
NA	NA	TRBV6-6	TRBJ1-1	CASSYEGNTEAFF	TGTGCCAGCAGTTACGAGGGGAACACTGAAGCTTTCTTT
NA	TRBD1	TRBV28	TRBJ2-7	CASRATGSHEQYF	TGTGCCAGCAGGGCGACAGGGTCCCACGAGCAGTACTTC
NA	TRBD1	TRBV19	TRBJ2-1	CASTISGTVYNEQFF	TGTGCCAGTACCATTTCCGGGACAGTCTACAATGAGCAGTTCTTC
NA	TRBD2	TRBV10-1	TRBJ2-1	CASSESLAGYNEQFF	TGCGCCAGCAGTGAGTCGCTAGCGGGGTACAATGAGCAGTTCTTC
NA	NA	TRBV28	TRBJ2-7	CASSRTRRLYEQYF	TGTGCCAGCAGTCGAACACGGAGGTTGTACGAGCAGTACTTC
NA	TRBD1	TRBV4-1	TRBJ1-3	CASSSRTGASGNTIYF	TGCGCCAGCAGCTCCCGGACAGGGGCCTCTGGAAACACCATATATTTT
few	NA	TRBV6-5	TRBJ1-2	CASSNDRGYTF	TGTGCCAGCAGTAACGACAGGGGCTACACCTTC
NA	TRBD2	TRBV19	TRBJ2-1	CASSPGGAGSNEQFF	TGTGCCAGTAGCCCCGGGGGGGCGGGAAGCAATGAGCAGTTCTTC
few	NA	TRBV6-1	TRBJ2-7	CASSSWTSYEQYF	TGTGCCAGCAGCTCTTGGACTTCCTACGAGCAGTACTTC
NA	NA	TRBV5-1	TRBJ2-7	CASSLGDMEQYF	TGCGCCAGCAGCTTGGGGGACATGGAGCAGTACTTC
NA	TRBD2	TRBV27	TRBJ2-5	CASSSAGGQETQYF	TGTGCCAGCAGTTCCGCGGGGGGCCAGGAGACCCAGTACTTC
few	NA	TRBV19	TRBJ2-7	CASSIDLKGRSYEQYF	TGTGCCAGTAGTATAGATCTGAAGGGGCGGTCCTACGAGCAGTACTTC
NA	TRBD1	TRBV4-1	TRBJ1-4	CASSVTGGGEKLFF	TGCGCCAGCAGCGTGACAGGGGGCGGCGAGAAACTGTTTTTT
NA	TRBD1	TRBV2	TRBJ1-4	CASSGTGGANEKLFF	TGTGCCAGCAGCGGGACAGGGGGAGCTAATGAAAAACTGTTTTTT
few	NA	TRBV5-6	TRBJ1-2	CASSRWDTPSGGYTF	TGTGCCAGCAGCCGTTGGGACACCCCATCAGGCGGCTACACCTTC
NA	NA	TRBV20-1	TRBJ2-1	CSACPVEEQFF	TGCAGTGCTTGCCCGGTAGAGGAGCAGTTCTTC